These 24 T cell receptor beta chains were sequenced from one sample in a study of blood T cell repertoires in COVID-19. The table came from immunoSEQ multiplex PCR; TCRdb's copy has only in-frame clones and leaves some out. Of 270,000 or so clones in the sample, 85% to 90% were seen once. The sequencing input was peripheral blood. The source of these receptors is a human donor in a cohort sampled during active COVID-19.

The V call is TRBV28, the J call TRBJ2-7, with D unclear. Deletions cut 5 bases from V and 6 bases from J, with 14 bases between. Germline V gene lookup returns CDR1 MDHEN and CDR2 SYDVKM. The CDR3 loop spans 13 amino acids. The CDR3 region has the DNA TGTGCCAGCAGTCCACGGGTTGCCGCCGAGCAGTACTTC. This translates into CASSPRVAAEQYF.

This clone came up once. The genes are TRBV19 and TRBJ2-4; the match to TRBD1 covers 7 bases. The V segment lost 2 bases and the J segment 3 bases; nucleotides outside the gene matches: 10. Per the germline V gene, CDR1 is LNHDA and CDR2 is SQIVND (reference sequence). The CDR3 has 17 residues. CDR3 in amino acids: CASSIKSTGVGKNIQYF. CDR3 bases: TGTGCCAGTAGTATAAAGAGCACAGGGGTAGGCAAAAACATTCAGTACTTC.

The V call is TRBV21-1, the J call TRBJ2-7; no DNA check was done on the table's D call, TRBD1. TRBV21-1 is deemed a pseudogene. The CDR3 covers 12 residues. The CDR3, as DNA: TGTGCCAGCAGCATCAGGGGTTGGGAGCAGTACTTC. Its protein product is CASSIRGWEQYF.

The genes are TRBV5-1 and TRBJ2-7; 8 bases match TRBD2. With 4 bases clipped from V and 3 bases from J, the junction kept 18 bases outside the gene matches. Per germline, CDR1 SGHRS and CDR2 YFSETQ. The CDR3 sequence is 18 residues long. CDR3 DNA sequence: TGCGCCAGCAGCCCGTCAGGAGAGATAGCGGGACTTAGCTACGAGCAGTACTTC. Protein: CASSPSGEIAGLSYEQYF.

The chain couples TRBV2 to TRBJ2-1, with 11 bases matching TRBD2. Per germline, CDR1 SNHLY and CDR2 FYNNEI. The length of the CDR3 is 17 residues. V was clipped by 5 bases and J by 4 bases; unmatched bases: 10. Here the CDR3 DNA reads TGTGCCAGCAGTTCACAGACCGGGACTAGCGGATACAATGAGCAGTTCTTC. Translation gives CASSSQTGTSGYNEQFF.

The rearrangement links TRBV7-2 to TRBJ2-3, with 8 bases fitting TRBD1. Germline assignment: CDR1 SGHTA and CDR2 FQGNSA. V lost 2 bases to trimming and J lost 11 bases; unmatched junction nucleotides: 3. This CDR3 is 12 amino acids long. The CDR3 DNA is TGTGCCAGCAGCTTACAGGGGGCGCTGCAGTATTTT. It encodes CASSLQGALQYF.

The chain joins TRBV7-9 to TRBJ1-1, with TRBD1 identical over 7 bases. CDR3 length: 15 amino acids. Losses at the gene ends were 5 bases for V and 5 bases for J; bases not matched to a gene: 11. CDR1 and CDR2 (germline): SEHNR, FQNEAQ (reference sequence). The chain's CDR3 is CASSPQGVGKTEAFF. The CDR3 nucleotides are TGTGCCAGCAGCCCTCAGGGGGTGGGCAAGACTGAAGCTTTCTTT.

V gene TRBV7-3 combines with J gene TRBJ2-5, with TRBD1 matching over 7 bases. This CDR3 has 13 residues. The ends lost 2 bases at V and 4 bases at J; junction bases unmatched: 1. Germline V gene sequence: CDR1 SGHTA, CDR2 FQGTGA. The CDR3 region has the DNA TGTGCCAGCAGCTTAGCAGGGGGAGAGACCCAGTACTTC. Translating it yields CASSLAGGETQYF.

V gene TRBV14 combines with J gene TRBJ1-6; D is unclear. Germline CDR1 reads SGHDN; CDR2 reads FVKESK. V lost 0 bases, J lost 9 bases, and 18 bases lay in between. This CDR3 is built from 17 residues. CDR3 sequence: CASSQDRVGRRGSPLHF. CDR3 sequence (DNA): TGTGCCAGCAGCCAAGATCGTGTTGGCAGAAGAGGTTCACCCCTCCACTTT. Full variable domain (missing parts from reference TRBV14 and TRBJ1-6): EAGVTQFPSHSVIEKGQTVTLRCDPISGHDNLYWYRRVMGKEIKFLLHFVKESKQDESGMPNNRFLAERTGGTYSTLKVQPAELEDSGVYFCASSQDRVGRRGSPLHFGNGTRLTVT.

This clone showed up just a few times. The chain joins TRBV20-1 to TRBJ1-2; D is unresolved. V was trimmed by 1 base and J by 6 bases, leaving 3 bases between them. There are 10 residues in the CDR3. Looked up from germline, CDR1 is DFQATT and CDR2 is SNEGSKA (reference sequence). Here the CDR3 DNA reads TGCAGTGCTAGAGCAGATGGCTACACCTTC. Its translation is CSARADGYTF.

The rearrangement joins TRBV29-1 to TRBJ1-1, with 8 bases aligning to TRBD1. The V gene end was trimmed by 5 bases and the J gene end by 7 bases; junction bases not matched to a gene: 9. The CDR3 length is 13 residues. Germline-derived CDR1 and CDR2 are SQVTM and ANQGSEA. This CDR3 reads CSVRAGGGGEAFF. The CDR3 coding sequence is TGCAGCGTTCGGGCAGGGGGCGGGGGTGAAGCTTTCTTT.

The chain uses TRBV24-1 and TRBJ2-5, with 7 bases identical to TRBD2. Losses at the gene ends were 2 bases for V and 2 bases for J; bases not matched to a gene: 7. Germline CDR1 and CDR2: KGHDR and SFDVKD. CDR3 size: 16 residues. The CDR3 sequence is CATSDSKRGRQETQYF. DNA of the CDR3: TGTGCCACCAGTGATTCCAAGCGGGGAAGGCAAGAGACCCAGTACTTC.

The chain is built from TRBV5-1 and TRBJ2-2, with D perhaps TRBD2 (6 bases). The germline V gene encodes CDR1 SGHRS and CDR2 YFSETQ. V was pared by 4 bases and J by 4 bases, with 17 bases between. The length of the CDR3 is 16 residues. CDR3 residues: CASSPGDSHGTGELFF. The CDR3 bases are TGCGCCAGCAGCCCCGGGGACTCTCACGGCACCGGGGAGCTGTTTTTT.

The rearrangement joins TRBV10-3 to TRBJ1-5; unclear D gene. Between the trimmed V and J ends, which lost 4 bases and 3 bases, there was a span of 7 bases. Germline V gene sequence: CDR1 ENHRY, CDR2 SYGVKD. This CDR3 comprises 13 residues. CDR3 in amino acids: CAISVEINQPQHF. In nucleotides, the CDR3 is TGTGCCATCAGTGTGGAGATCAATCAGCCCCAGCATTTT.

This chain links TRBV3-1 (or the pseudogene TRBV3-2) with TRBJ1-6; 7 bases agree with TRBD1. Germline-derived CDR1 and CDR2 are LGHDT and YNNKEL (reference sequence). Trimming cost V 6 bases and J 14 bases; bases outside gene matches: 10. The CDR3 totals 13 residues. CDR3 amino acids: CASRQGQVATLHF. The CDR3 coding sequence is TGTGCCAGCAGACAGGGGCAGGTCGCCACCCTCCACTTT.

The chain recombines TRBV27 with TRBJ2-1, with D perhaps TRBD2 (6 bases). The CDR3 runs to 12 residues. Trimming stripped 2 bases from V and 9 bases from J, with 8 bases between. Germline V lookup: CDR1 MNHEY, CDR2 SMNVEV (reference sequence). This CDR3 reads CASSLGGFEQFF. CDR3 nucleotide sequence: TGTGCCAGCAGTTTAGGGGGGTTTGAGCAGTTCTTC.

This clone has at least ten counts. The chain employs TRBV11-2 and TRBJ2-7, with D possibly matching TRBD2 (5 bases). Germline assignment: CDR1 SGHAT and CDR2 FQNNGV. This CDR3 comprises 15 residues. V gave up 1 base and J gave up 2 bases, with 12 bases separating them. CDR3 in amino acids: CASSLGAARTYEQYF. CDR3 nucleotide sequence: TGTGCCAGCAGCTTAGGAGCGGCCAGAACCTACGAGCAGTACTTC. The complete variable domain, with remaining parts taken from reference TRBV11-2 and TRBJ2-7, reads EAGVAQSPRYKIIEKRQSVAFWCNPISGHATLYWYQQILGQGPKLLIQFQNNGVVDDSQLPKDRFSAERLKGVDSTLKIQPAKLEDSAVYLCASSLGAARTYEQYFGPGTRLTVT.

The rearrangement uses TRBV27 and TRBJ1-1; D is ambiguous. This CDR3 has 13 residues. The germline V gene encodes CDR1 MNHEY and CDR2 SMNVEV (reference sequence). V dropped 7 bases and J dropped 5 bases, with 14 bases sitting between them. CDR3 coding DNA: TGTGCCAGCATGCGGTTTGGGAGGACTGAAGCTTTCTTT. Translating it yields CASMRFGRTEAFF.

The rearrangement joins TRBV10-1 to TRBJ1-1; D is possibly TRBD1 (5 bases). CDR1 and CDR2 (germline): WNHNN, SYGVQD (reference sequence). Trimming shortened V by 4 bases and J by 3 bases, and 6 bases separated the two germline ends. The CDR3 is 12 amino acids. The DNA of the CDR3 is TGCGCCAGCAGTGTAGGGGACACTGAAGCTTTCTTT. Translated, it gives CASSVGDTEAFF.

V is TRBV3-1 (or the pseudogene TRBV3-2) and J is TRBJ1-1, with no clear D. The CDR3 totals 14 residues. The germline V gene has CDR1 LGHDT and CDR2 YNNKEL (reference sequence). V lost 1 base and J 7 bases, leaving 13 bases between the germline ends. The CDR3 loop reads CASSQVGQSSEAFF. The CDR3 DNA reads TGTGCCAGCAGCCAAGTTGGGCAGAGCAGTGAAGCTTTCTTT.

The chain combines TRBV13 with TRBJ2-5; 11 positions match TRBD2. This CDR3 contains 17 residues. Looked up from germline, CDR1 is PRHDT and CDR2 is FYEKMQ (reference sequence). Germline trimming cut 0 bases from V and 4 bases from J; bases unmatched to any gene: 7. The CDR3 sequence: CASSLGGSGRARETQYF. The CDR3 DNA reads TGTGCCAGCAGCTTAGGCGGTAGCGGGAGGGCCCGAGAGACCCAGTACTTC.

The genes are TRBV7-9 and TRBJ1-3, with 8 bases matching TRBD1. The V segment lost 4 bases and the J segment 2 bases; nucleotides outside the gene matches: 4. Germline values: CDR1 SEHNR, CDR2 FQNEAQ (reference sequence). This CDR3 contains 15 residues. CDR3 residues: CASSSQTGAGNTIYF. As DNA, the CDR3 is TGTGCCAGCAGCTCCCAGACAGGGGCTGGAAACACCATATATTTT.

The chain employs TRBV5-1 and TRBJ2-4, with D possibly TRBD2 on 5 matching bases. CDR1 is SGHRS, CDR2 YFSETQ, per germline. Trimming left V 0 bases short and J 11 bases short, with 9 bases between. This CDR3 has 12 amino acids. The CDR3 DNA follows: TGCGCCAGCAGCTTGGAACTCGGGGTTCAGTACTTC. Translation: CASSLELGVQYF.

The V call is TRBV28, the J call TRBJ1-5; TRBD1 might be the D (5 bases). Germline CDR1 is MDHEN and CDR2 is SYDVKM. The CDR3 runs 14 residues. The ends were cut back, 5 bases at V and 3 bases at J, with 11 bases in the middle. This CDR3 is CASSSRQTNQPQHF. CDR3 nucleotides: TGTGCCAGCAGTAGTCGACAGACCAATCAGCCCCAGCATTTT.